Presented here are 7 T cell receptor beta chains from one specimen sequenced in a study of PD-1 blockade in classical Hodgkin lymphoma. TCRdb's copy holds only in-frame clones and misses some; the assay was immunoSEQ multiplex PCR. This table holds over 30,000 clones, around nine tenths found once. All trial patients relapsed after autologous stem cell transplantation. Magnetic negative selection was used to purify CD4+ T cells from thawed PBMCs. This specimen consisted of CD4+ T cells from blood, obtained at baseline. The receptors come from a human donor with classical Hodgkin lymphoma.

The chain joins TRBV5-8 to TRBJ1-5; TRBD1 might be the D (5 bases). Trimming left V 0 bases short and J 4 bases short, with 8 bases between. The length of the CDR3 is 14 residues. Germline values: CDR1 SGHTS, CDR2 YDEGEE. The CDR3 sequence: CASSLGQNNQPQHF. CDR3 nucleotide sequence: TGTGCCAGCAGCTTGGGACAGAATAATCAGCCCCAGCATTTT.

This clone was observed a few times. The CDR3 sequence: CASSRDRVETQYF. DNA for the CDR3: TGTGCCAGCAGCAGGGACAGGGTGGAGACCCAGTACTTC. V usage is TRBV5-4 and J usage is TRBJ2-5; the match to TRBD1 covers 9 bases. The CDR3 is 13 residues long. The germline CDR1 and CDR2 sequences are SGHNT and YYREEE (reference sequence). J gave up 5 bases and V 4 bases, and 3 bases lay outside the gene matches.

This clone was detected only once. This chain uses TRBV5-1 with TRBJ2-7, with 14 bases matching TRBD2. The CDR3 runs to 16 residues. Germline V CDR1 and CDR2: SGHRS, YFSETQ. Trimming removed 0 bases from V and 2 bases from J; junction bases left unmatched: 1. The CDR3 nucleotides read TGCGCCAGCAGCTTGGGACTAGCGGGAGGGCCCTACGAGCAGTACTTC. Translating it yields CASSLGLAGGPYEQYF. Looking up the rest from reference TRBV5-1 and TRBJ2-7 gives the full variable domain: KAGVTQTPRYLIKTRGQQVTLSCSPISGHRSVSWYQQTPGQGLQFLFEYFSETQRNKGNFPGRFSGRQFSNSRSEMNVSTLELGDSALYLCASSLGLAGGPYEQYFGPGTRLTVT.

V and J are TRBV2 and TRBJ2-7; TRBD1 matches at 10 bases. CDR3 length: 14 amino acids. Per germline, CDR1 SNHLY and CDR2 FYNNEI. Germline trimming cut 4 bases from V and 4 bases from J; bases unmatched to any gene: 4. Written as DNA, the CDR3 is TGTGCCAGCAGTGTAGGACAGGGGGTGTACGAGCAGTACTTC. This translates into CASSVGQGVYEQYF.

The chain joins TRBV27 to TRBJ2-3, with no clear D. Germline V gives CDR1 MNHEY, CDR2 SMNVEV (reference sequence). Deletions cut 5 bases from V and 2 bases from J, with 5 bases between. The CDR3 sequence is 12 residues long. The CDR3 sequence: CASSGHTDTQYF. The DNA of the CDR3 is TGTGCCAGCAGTGGGCACACAGATACGCAGTATTTT.

The genes are TRBV27 and TRBJ2-3; 7 bases match TRBD2. CDR1 is MNHEY, CDR2 SMNVEV, per germline (reference sequence). This CDR3 spans 16 amino acids. After removal of 6 bases from V and 0 bases from J, the junction contained 9 bases not matched to a gene. CDR3 in DNA: TGTGCCAGCAGGTCTAGCGGTCGATCCAGCACAGATACGCAGTATTTT. Translating it yields CASRSSGRSSTDTQYF.

This clone was counted a single time. The rearrangement links TRBV15 to TRBJ2-7; D is uncertain. There are 15 residues in the CDR3. The germline gives CDR1 LNHNV, CDR2 YYDKDF (reference sequence). The V and J ends lost 0 bases and 0 bases respectively, with 9 bases between them. The CDR3 nucleotides are TGTGCCACCAGCAGAGATCGAACCCACTCCTACGAGCAGTACTTC. It specifies CATSRDRTHSYEQYF.